This TCR beta chain was documented in a study of blood T cell repertoires in COVID-19. The CDR3 spans 15 residues. Looked up from germline, CDR1 is MDHEN and CDR2 is SYDVKM. With V trimmed by 4 bases and J by 8 bases, 11 bases remained unmatched. Sequencing was performed with immunoSEQ multiplex PCR; in TCRdb, only in-frame clones are kept and a portion is missing. The sample includes approximately 60,000 clones, more than 75% seen only once; the top ten take 50%. Specimen: peripheral blood. The chain links TRBV28 to TRBJ1-2, with 9 bases fitting TRBD1. The clonotype originates from a woman older than 75 with acute or convalescent COVID-19. The CDR3 nucleotides read TGTGCCAGCAGTTCCCTCCGAACAGGGGGCCAGGGCTACACCTTC. Residues: CASSSLRTGGQGYTF.